This TCR beta chain was captured by sequencing in a study of cytomegalovirus exposure and HLA in healthy donors. The PCR made use of 60 Vbeta and 13 Jbeta primers. Measured with immunoSEQ multiplex PCR; TCRdb has only the in-frame clones, and not every one. The table has roughly 190,000 clones, around 81% seen once; the top ten hold roughly 2.1%. Sequenced material: PBMCs. The sequence was obtained from a woman in her 30s in good health and CMV-seropositive.

The CDR3 nucleotides read TGTGCCAGCAGCTTAGGCCGCGGGAGCACAGATACGCAGTATTTT. The encoded protein is CASSLGRGSTDTQYF. V usage is TRBV7-9 and J usage is TRBJ2-3, with a possible D match to TRBD2 (5 bases). There are 15 residues in the CDR3. With 1 base removed from V and 0 bases from J, the gap between germline ends came to 8 bases. The germline V gene has CDR1 SEHNR and CDR2 FQNEAQ (reference sequence).